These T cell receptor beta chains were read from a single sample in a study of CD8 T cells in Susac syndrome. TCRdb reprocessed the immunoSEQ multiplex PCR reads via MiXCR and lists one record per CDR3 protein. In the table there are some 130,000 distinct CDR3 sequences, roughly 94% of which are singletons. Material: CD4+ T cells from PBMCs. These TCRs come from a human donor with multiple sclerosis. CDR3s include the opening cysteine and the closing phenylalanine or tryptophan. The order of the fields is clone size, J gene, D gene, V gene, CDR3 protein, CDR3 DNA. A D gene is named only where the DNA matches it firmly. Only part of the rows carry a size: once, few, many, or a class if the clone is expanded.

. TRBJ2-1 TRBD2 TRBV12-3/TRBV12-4 CASSYLSGGAYNEQFF TGTGCCAGCAGTTATCTTAGCGGGGGGGCATACAATGAGCAGTTCTTC
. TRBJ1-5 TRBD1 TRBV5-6 CASSTGDYQPQHF TGTGCCAGCAGCACAGGGGATTATCAGCCCCAGCATTTT
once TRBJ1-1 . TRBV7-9 CASSQGPDSKRLNTEAFF TGTGCCAGCAGCCAGGGGCCGGATAGCAAAAGGTTGAACACTGAAGCTTTCTTT
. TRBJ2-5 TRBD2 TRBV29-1 CSVIGLADPQYF TGCAGCGTCATCGGACTAGCGGATCCCCAGTACTTC
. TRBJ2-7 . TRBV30 CALRPALSYEQYF TGTGCCTTGCGCCCGGCCCTCTCCTACGAGCAGTACTTC
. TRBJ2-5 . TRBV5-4 CASSFPGAETQYF TGTGCCAGCAGCTTCCCGGGGGCGGAGACCCAGTACTTC
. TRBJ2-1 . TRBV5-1 CASRKLDTRGFSEQFF TGCGCCAGCCGAAAGCTCGACACGCGGGGTTTCAGTGAGCAGTTCTTC
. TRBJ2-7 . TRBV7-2 CASSLTGPYEQYF TGTGCCAGCAGCTTAACGGGTCCCTACGAGCAGTACTTC
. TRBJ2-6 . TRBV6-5 CASSYSGSPSGSGANVLTF TGTGCCAGCAGTTATTCCGGCTCCCCCTCCGGATCTGGGGCCAACGTCCTGACTTTC
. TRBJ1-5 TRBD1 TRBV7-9 CASSLGGQGANQPQHF TGTGCCAGCAGCCTAGGGGGACAGGGGGCAAATCAGCCCCAGCATTTT
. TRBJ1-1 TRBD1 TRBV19 CASSSPAGATGAFF TGTGCCAGTAGTAGCCCCGCGGGGGCGACAGGGGCTTTCTTT
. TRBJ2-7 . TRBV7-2 CASSSPGLPELQYF TGTGCCAGCAGCTCTCCGGGACTCCCTGAATTGCAGTACTTC
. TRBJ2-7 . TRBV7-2 CASSLRDQNLYGQYF TGTGCCAGCAGCTTAAGGGACCAGAACCTCTACGGGCAGTACTTC
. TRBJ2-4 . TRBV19 CASSIPTGHVIQYF TGTGCCAGTAGTATCCCGACGGGACATGTCATTCAGTACTTC
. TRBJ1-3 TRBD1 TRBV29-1 CSAQRITGGLSGNTIYF TGCAGCGCCCAAAGGATCACAGGGGGCCTCTCTGGAAACACCATATATTTT
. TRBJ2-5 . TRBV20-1 CSLRSGGKGGTQYF TGCAGCCTCAGGTCCGGGGGGAAAGGGGGGACCCAGTACTTC